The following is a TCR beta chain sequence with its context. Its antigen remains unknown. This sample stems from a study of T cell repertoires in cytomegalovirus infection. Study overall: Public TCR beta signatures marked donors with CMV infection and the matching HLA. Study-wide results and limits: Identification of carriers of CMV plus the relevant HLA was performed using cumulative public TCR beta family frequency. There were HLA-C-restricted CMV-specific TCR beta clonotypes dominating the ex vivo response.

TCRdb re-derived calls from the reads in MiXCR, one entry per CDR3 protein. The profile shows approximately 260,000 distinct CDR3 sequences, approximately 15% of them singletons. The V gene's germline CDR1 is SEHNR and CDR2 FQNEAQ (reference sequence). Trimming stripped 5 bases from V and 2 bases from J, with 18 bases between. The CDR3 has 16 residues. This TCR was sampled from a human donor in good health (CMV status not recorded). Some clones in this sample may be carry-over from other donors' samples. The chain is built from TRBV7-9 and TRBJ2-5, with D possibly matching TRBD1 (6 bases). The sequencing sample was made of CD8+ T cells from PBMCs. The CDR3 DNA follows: TGTGCCAGCAGCACCAACAGGGAAGGGGGACAAGAGACCCAGTACTTC. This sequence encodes CASSTNREGGQETQYF.